The sequence of this T cell receptor beta chain was determined in a study of breast tumors, draining lymph nodes, adjacent tissues. Study-wide results and limits: Compared with lymph nodes, tumors were less diverse; compared with nontumor tissue, more.

As regards this clonotype: Its antigen remains unidentified. The germline gene is not matched at one end of the junction; a read error may be the cause.

Samples came from axillary lymph nodes draining the breast cancer. TCRdb ran MiXCR on the multiplex PCR reads and lists one entry per CDR3 protein. The sample holds approximately 230,000 distinct CDR3 sequences, less than 40% seen once. The CDR3 loop spans 15 amino acids. Germline V gene sequence: CDR1 SNHLY, CDR2 FYNNEI. The chain recombines TRBV2 with TRBJ2-6; either TRBD1 or TRBD2 may supply D (5 bases each). The clonotype was recovered from a female donor with breast cancer. Some clones in this sample may be carry-over from other donors' samples. Material for sequencing was axillary lymph node tissue. CDR3 nucleotide sequence: TGTGCCAGCAGCTTCCGGGGTCCCGGGGCCTACGTCCTGACTTTC. Translated, it gives CASSFRGPGAYVLTF.